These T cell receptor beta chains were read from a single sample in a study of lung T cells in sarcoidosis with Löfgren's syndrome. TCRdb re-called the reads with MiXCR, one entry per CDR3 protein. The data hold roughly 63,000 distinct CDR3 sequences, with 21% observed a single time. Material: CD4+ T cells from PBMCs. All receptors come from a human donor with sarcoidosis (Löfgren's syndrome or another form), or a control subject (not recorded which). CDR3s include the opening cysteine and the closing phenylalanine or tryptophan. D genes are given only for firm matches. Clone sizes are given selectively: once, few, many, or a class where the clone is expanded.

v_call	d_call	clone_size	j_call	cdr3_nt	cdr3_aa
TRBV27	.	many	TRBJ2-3	TGTGCCAGCAGTCTGGGGGAGAGGGGCACAGATACGCAGTATTTT	CASSLGERGTDTQYF
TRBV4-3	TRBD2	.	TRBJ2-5	TGCGCCAGCAGCCAAAGTCCGGCGGGAGCTGAGACCCAGTACTTC	CASSQSPAGAETQYF
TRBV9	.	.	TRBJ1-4	TGTGCCAGCAGCGTAGCTACGGAAGGTGAAAAACTGTTTTTT	CASSVATEGEKLFF
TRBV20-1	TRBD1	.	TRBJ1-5	TGCAGTGCCAGGGACAGGGAACAATATAGCAGTCAGCCCCAGCATTTT	CSARDREQYSSQPQHF
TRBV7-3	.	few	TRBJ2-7	TGTGCCAGCAGCTTAAACCCCCCCGGACACGAGCTCACTTACGAGCAGTACTTC	CASSLNPPGHELTYEQYF
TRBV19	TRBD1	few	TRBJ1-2	TGTGCCAGTAGTACCCGGGACAGGGTAGGTGGCTACACCTTC	CASSTRDRVGGYTF
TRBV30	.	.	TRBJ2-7	TGTGCCTGGAGTCAAACTTTATACGAGCAGTACTTC	CAWSQTLYEQYF
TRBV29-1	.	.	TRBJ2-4	TGCAGCGTTGAAAATATAGGGGTTAAAAACATTCAGTACTTC	CSVENIGVKNIQYF
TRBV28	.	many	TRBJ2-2	TGTGCCAGCAGTTCGGCGGGACAGAACACCGGGGAGCTGTTTTTT	CASSSAGQNTGELFF
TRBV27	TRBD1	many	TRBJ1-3	TGTGCCAGCAGTCCTTTCGGGACAGGGGCTGGAAACACCATATATTTT	CASSPFGTGAGNTIYF
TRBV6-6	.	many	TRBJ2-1	TGTGCCAGCAGTTACCCCTCGCCAGGTAGAAATGAGCAGTTCTTC	CASSYPSPGRNEQFF
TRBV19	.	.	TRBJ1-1	TGTGCCAGTAGTAAGACCTGGACTGAAGCTTTCTTT	CASSKTWTEAFF
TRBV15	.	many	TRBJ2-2	TGTGCCACCAGCAGTGAGGGTCAGGCCAACACCGGGGAGCTGTTTTTT	CATSSEGQANTGELFF
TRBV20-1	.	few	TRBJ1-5	TGCAGCTCGCGACAGGCGGATAGCAATCAGCCCCAGCATTTT	CSSRQADSNQPQHF
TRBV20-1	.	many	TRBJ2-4	TGCAGTGCTAAACACCCTCTAGCCAAAAACATTCAGTACTTC	CSAKHPLAKNIQYF
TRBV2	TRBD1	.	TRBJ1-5	TGTGCCGGGGGGACAGGGCGGTTTCAGCCCCAGCATTTT	CAGGTGRFQPQHF
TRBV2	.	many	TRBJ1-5	TGTGCCAGCAGTGACAGACATAGCAATCAGCCCCAGCATTTT	CASSDRHSNQPQHF
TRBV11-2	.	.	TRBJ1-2	TGTGCCAGCAGCTTAGACAGGTCCCCAAACTATGGCTACACCTTC	CASSLDRSPNYGYTF
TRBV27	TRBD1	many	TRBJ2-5	TGTGCCAGCAGTCCTGCCCGGACAGGGGGCGGAGAGACCCAGTACTTC	CASSPARTGGGETQYF
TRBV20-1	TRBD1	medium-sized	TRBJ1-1	TGCAGTGCCCCAGGACAGGGAATGAACACTGAAGCTTTCTTT	CSAPGQGMNTEAFF
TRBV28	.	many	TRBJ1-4	TGTGCCAGCAGTTTTCACGGCTCTGGGGATGAAAAACTGTTTTTT	CASSFHGSGDEKLFF
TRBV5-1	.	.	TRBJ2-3	TGCGCCAGCAGGGCGGGGGCGTCGGATACGCAGTATTTT	CASRAGASDTQYF
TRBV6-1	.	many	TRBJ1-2	TGTGCCACCTTCCGGGGCGGCAACTATGGCTACACCTTC	CATFRGGNYGYTF
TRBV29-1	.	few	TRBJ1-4	TGCAGCGTTGTGACGTACGAAAAACTGTTTTTT	CSVVTYEKLFF
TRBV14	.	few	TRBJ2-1	TGTGCCAGCAGCCAAATCACGTCCTCCTACAATGAGCAGTTCTTC	CASSQITSSYNEQFF
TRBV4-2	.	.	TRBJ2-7	TGTGCCAGCAGCCAAGATATGTTAACCTTCGAGCAGTACTTC	CASSQDMLTFEQYF
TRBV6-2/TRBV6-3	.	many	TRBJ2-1	TGTGCCAGCAGTTACTGGGCTGAGCAGTTCTTC	CASSYWAEQFF
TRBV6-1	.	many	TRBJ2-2	TGTGCCAGCACCCGAGGGACACCTTCGAACACCGGGGAGCTGTTTTTT	CASTRGTPSNTGELFF
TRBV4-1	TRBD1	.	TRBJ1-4	TGCGCCAGCAACCAAGACGGGACAGGGCGATCTAATGAAAAACTGTTTTTT	CASNQDGTGRSNEKLFF
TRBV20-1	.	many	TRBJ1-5	TGCAGTGCCAGAGGGACTTATAGCAATCAGCCCCAGCATTTT	CSARGTYSNQPQHF
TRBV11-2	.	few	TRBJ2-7	TGTGCCAGCAGCTTAGTCCCAGGGGCGGGAGAGCAGTACTTC	CASSLVPGAGEQYF
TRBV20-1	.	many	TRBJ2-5	TGCAGTGCTAGTCCCTCTCAAGAGACCCAGTACTTC	CSASPSQETQYF
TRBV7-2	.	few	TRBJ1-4	TGTGCCAGCAGCGCAGACAGGTCAACTAATGAAAAACTGTTTTTT	CASSADRSTNEKLFF
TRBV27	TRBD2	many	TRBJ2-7	TGTGCCAGCAGTCTATGGACTAGCGGGAGGGACGAGCAGTACTTC	CASSLWTSGRDEQYF
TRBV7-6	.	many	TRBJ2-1	TGTGCCAGCAGCCATGGAGGGGGAGAGCAGTTCTTC	CASSHGGGEQFF
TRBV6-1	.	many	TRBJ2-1	TGTGCCAGCAGTGAAGATATGGGCAATGAGCAGTTCTTC	CASSEDMGNEQFF
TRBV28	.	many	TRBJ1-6	TGTGCCAGCAGACCGCCGGGGCAGGGGCGATCACCCCTCCACTTT	CASRPPGQGRSPLHF
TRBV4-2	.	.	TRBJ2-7	TGTGCCAGCAGCCAAGCGGGACAAACCTACGAGCAGTACTTC	CASSQAGQTYEQYF
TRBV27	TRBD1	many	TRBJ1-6	TGTGCCAGCAGTTTTCGGGACAGGGGGCTGAATTCACCCCTCCACTTT	CASSFRDRGLNSPLHF
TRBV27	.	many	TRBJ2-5	TGTGCCAGCAGGGGAGGACTGGCCCAAGAGACCCAGTACTTC	CASRGGLAQETQYF
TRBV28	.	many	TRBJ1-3	TGTGCCAGCAGTTTGGCCAGCCGCTCTGGAAACACCATATATTTT	CASSLASRSGNTIYF
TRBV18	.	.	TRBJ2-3	TGTGCCAGCTCACCGGGTATGGGGAGCACAGATACGCAGTATTTT	CASSPGMGSTDTQYF
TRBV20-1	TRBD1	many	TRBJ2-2	TGCAGTGCTAGCCCCGCAGGGGGCAAGACCGGGGAGCTGTTTTTT	CSASPAGGKTGELFF
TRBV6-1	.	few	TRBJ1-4	TGTGCCAGCAGTCCGAGGGGGATAGCAGCTGCAACTAATGAAGAACTGTTTTTT	CASSPRGIAAATNEELFF
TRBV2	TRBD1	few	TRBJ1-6	TGTGCCAGCAGAAATCTCGACAGGGTTTCACCCCTCCACTTT	CASRNLDRVSPLHF
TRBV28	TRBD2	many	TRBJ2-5	TGTGCCAGCACGAACCTCGGCGGGGGTGGAGAGACCCAGTACTTC	CASTNLGGGGETQYF
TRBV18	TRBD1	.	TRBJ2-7	TGTGCCAGCTCACCCGGACAGGGGTTTTACGAGCAGTACTTC	CASSPGQGFYEQYF
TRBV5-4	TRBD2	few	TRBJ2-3	TGTGCCAGCAGCCTGGGACTAGCATCAGATACGCAGTATTTT	CASSLGLASDTQYF
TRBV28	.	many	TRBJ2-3	TGTGCCAGCAGTTTACCCGGACTCACAGATACGCAGTATTTT	CASSLPGLTDTQYF
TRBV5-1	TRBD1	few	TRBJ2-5	TGCGCCAGCAGCAAGGGGGCCGGACAAGAGACCCAGTACTTC	CASSKGAGQETQYF
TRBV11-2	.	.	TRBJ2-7	TGTGCCAGCAGCTCGACTCGGGGGATCTCTTACGAGCAGTACTTC	CASSSTRGISYEQYF
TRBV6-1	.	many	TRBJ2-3	TGTGCCAGCAGTGACCTTCCCGGCACAGATACGCAGTATTTT	CASSDLPGTDTQYF
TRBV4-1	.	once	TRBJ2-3	TGCGCCAGCAGCCAATCGGGTCAGGCAGATACGCAGTATTTT	CASSQSGQADTQYF